This TCR beta chain was sequenced in a study of monozygotic twins with cystic fibrosis. Study as a whole: Around 3 micrograms of fragmented DNA underwent roughly 16 PCR cycles for library preparation. The study's findings and limits: Shared CDR3 numbers were not associated with age, concordance or severity. In 13 of 16 pairs, V gene usage was closest to the co-twin's.

The assay was immunoSEQ multiplex PCR, and TCRdb's table has in-frame clones only and misses some. The data contain 30,000 to 40,000 clones, 90% to 95% of them singletons. A word on this clone: The antigen remains undetermined.

Germline values: CDR1 SGHVS, CDR2 FQNEAQ. V shed 1 base, J shed 2 bases, and the junction held 5 bases outside the gene matches. This CDR3 has 16 residues. The TCR was taken from a boy aged 2 to 10 with cystic fibrosis. The J gene is TRBJ2-3, the V gene TRBV7-8, with 8 bases fitting TRBD2. The sequenced sample was blood. Here the CDR3 reads CASSLVGGAVTDTQYF. In DNA, the CDR3 is TGTGCCAGCAGCTTAGTCGGGGGGGCTGTCACAGATACGCAGTATTTT. Full variable domain (remainder filled in from reference TRBV7-8 and TRBJ2-3): GAGVSQSPRYKVAKRGQDVALRCDPISGHVSLFWYQQALGQGPEFLTYFQNEAQLDKSGLPSDRFFAERPEGSVSTLKIQRTQQEDSAVYLCASSLVGGAVTDTQYFGPGTRLTVL.